The TCR beta chain under discussion was sequenced for a study of CD8 T cells in ankylosing spondylitis. Study observations and caveats: In synovial fluid and blood from reactive arthritis, some motif variants were previously reported. Among TCR beta sequences, a motif of eight or nine highly homologous variants appeared characteristic of ankylosing spondylitis blood. Within matched ankylosing spondylitis synovial fluid, disease-linked clones were reportedly significantly enriched.

About this clonotype: Its antigen is as yet unknown. This could be a read error, since a much larger clone is one nucleotide away. This is likely a read error, given that the CDR3 carries no conserved phenylalanine or tryptophan at its end.

Each TCR beta library was made by quantitative 5'-RACE that incorporated molecular barcodes. TCRdb re-analysed the 5' RACE reads in MiXCR, keeping a single row per CDR3 protein. The sample comprises some 150,000 distinct CDR3 sequences, approximately 48% of which are singletons, and roughly 15% rests with the top ten. This CDR3 spans 15 amino acids. V gave up 7 bases and J gave up 5 bases; unmatched junction bases: 5. The germline CDR1 and CDR2 sequences are MNHEY and SMNVEV (reference sequence). The V gene is TRBV27, the J gene TRBJ2-2, with 12 nucleotides matching TRBD2. The sequenced sample consisted of synovial fluid, either unsorted or a sorted T cell fraction (not recorded which). The sequence was collected from a male donor with ankylosing spondylitis. CDR3: CASISGLAGTGELFS. CDR3 nucleotides: TGTGCCAGCATCTCCGGACTAGCGGGAACCGGGGAGCTGTTTTCT.